This paragraph covers one T cell receptor beta chain sequence. The antigen is not known. This entry is derived from a study of identifying expanded T cells in peripheral blood. Study-level results: Clone count variance between approximately two-week samples rose with total template count.

Libraries were prepared by immunoSEQ multiplex PCR; TCRdb keeps only in-frame clonotypes and omits some of them. This sample yields 70,000 to 95,000 clones, of which roughly 90% are seen a single time; around 7% belongs to the top ten. Germline loops: CDR1 SEHNR, CDR2 FQNEAQ (reference sequence). The CDR3 consists of 14 residues. Trimming stripped 2 bases from V and 2 bases from J, with 10 bases between. V is TRBV7-9 and J is TRBJ2-7, with unresolved D. The sample was blood. The sequence was obtained from a person aged 18-69 years in good health. CDR3 coding DNA: TGTGCCAGCAGCTTATTTGTTAGGGCCTACGAGCAGTACTTC. As protein: CASSLFVRAYEQYF.